This TCR beta chain was captured in a study of blood T cell repertoires in COVID-19. Study details: Samples taken during acute and convalescent COVID-19 were collected in the United States, Italy and Spain. In each case, the material was cDNA or gDNA derived from T cells, B-cell-depleted T cells, or PBMCs.

Donors were grouped by their self-reported clinical history. Two negative PCRs, clearance, or symptom resolution characterized the recovered Cohort 3 donors. The protocol was immunoSEQ multiplex PCR, while the TCRdb copy is restricted to in-frame clones and leaves out a portion. The sample lists approximately 500,000 clones, around nine tenths seen once, with 1.8% in the top ten. The CDR3 runs to 13 residues. V was clipped by 1 base and J by 6 bases, with 10 bases between them. The germline CDR1 and CDR2 sequences are SGHVS and FQNEAQ. The chain has TRBV7-8 and TRBJ2-7; TRBD1 might be the D (5 bases). This sequence originates from a middle-aged woman who had recovered from COVID-19. Source material: PBMCs or T cells enriched from blood (not recorded which). The CDR3 DNA is TGTGCCAGCAGCTTAGGTTTTAGGGGCGAGCAGTACTTC. This translates into CASSLGFRGEQYF.